The source of this T cell receptor beta chain is a study of early T cells in non-severe SARS-CoV-2 infection. Using its own MiXCR run on the 5' RACE reads, TCRdb lists one record per CDR3 protein. The table lists roughly 80,000 distinct CDR3 sequences, more than 12% of them singletons, with under 4% in the top ten. The CDR3 loop spans 17 amino acids. V trimming: 2 bases; J trimming: 8 bases; junction bases outside the gene matches: 14. V and J are TRBV12-3 or TRBV12-4 and TRBJ1-3; TRBD1 matches 8 bases. Sequenced input: whole blood. This clonotype originated in an adult who was a healthcare worker with PCR-confirmed SARS-CoV-2 infection or an uninfected control (not recorded which). CDR3 loop: CASSLLQGAKGWDTIYF. The CDR3 DNA is TGTGCCAGCAGTTTACTCCAGGGGGCGAAAGGATGGGACACCATATATTTT.